This T cell receptor (beta chain) appears in the sequencing data of a study of blood T cell repertoires in COVID-19 (dated by TCRdb to the early 2020s). Describing the broader study: Samples from collaborators originated in the United States, Italy and Spain and spanned both the acute and convalescent phases of COVID-19. The material from the prospective study consisted of cDNA or gDNA derived from T cells, B-cell-depleted T cells, or PBMCs. The dataset comprised deeply sampled blood TCRbeta repertoires from subjects exposed to, actively infected with, or recovered from COVID-19. The repertoires were made available in a free public database intended to serve as a resource for research on the immune response to SARS-CoV-2. Samples were obtained from the ongoing ImmuneRACE study (first 160 participants) and from about 1,300 subjects provided by 6 global collaborators. Nearly every sample came with metadata listing a de-identified subject ID, COVID-19 status, age in years and sex. Where available, HLA class I and class II types were taken from metadata supplied by the sample provider and were not determined by assay-based typing.

The study at large found these results: The amount of clinical and demographic metadata varied by source and participant and was provided uncurated.

This clone came up once. Its antigen has not been determined. No much larger clone is present one base from it, and per-base qualities are unavailable. From the cysteine up to the phenylalanine, the CDR3 has a length of 14 residues. CDR3 DNA is the only sequence kept; it has 42 bases, read in frame from the first base. CDR1 and CDR2 (SQVTM, ANQGSEA) derive from the germline V gene. Trimming takes 5 bases off V and 2 bases off J; junction bases not matched to a gene: 4. TCRbeta CDR3 regions were amplified from genomic DNA by means of the immunoSEQ Assay, a bias-controlled multiplex PCR. Per the source publication's procedure: Nucleated cell counts per sample were estimated from amplification of reference gene primers within the assay. To quantify the absolute abundance of each unique TCRbeta CDR3 rearrangement, sequence reads were collapsed and filtered. For each sample, productive Simpson clonality was calculated as the square root of Simpson's diversity index over productive rearrangements. TCRdb provides this immuneACCESS table in a form limited to in-frame rearrangements. Some clones are lacking; in checked studies, under half of them reflect an unresolved V gene, and why the rest are absent is not known. V and J calls and clone size are those listed in that table; D and trimming were worked out from the DNA. This sample has some 320,000 clones in its table, and more than 75% of those were observed once. The ten largest make up less than 9.5% of the sample.

A second Seattle source provided samples from volunteer blood donors who had recovered from COVID-19. Whole blood was collected in K2EDTA tubes by collaborating institutions according to the institutions' own protocols. For TCRbeta analysis, collaborators shipped samples as frozen whole blood, isolated PBMCs, or DNA extracted from either of those sample types. Recombination linked TRBV29-1 to TRBJ2-2, and 8 junctional nucleotides match TRBD1. The sequenced material came from peripheral blood. The clonotype was recovered from a woman aged 50 to 60 who had recovered from COVID-19. The CDR3 sequence is CSVKGQANTGELFF. The nucleotides are TGCAGCGTTAAGGGACAGGCCAACACCGGGGAGCTGTTTTTT.